A single T cell receptor (beta chain) is shown here with its context. This record comes from a study of blood T cell repertoires in COVID-19. Turning to the study itself: Collection of acute and convalescent COVID-19 samples took place in the United States, Italy and Spain.

Data came from immunoSEQ multiplex PCR; TCRdb stores just in-frame clones and leaves some out. The data show tens of thousands of clones, with around 89% seen just once and about 1.5% held by the top ten. Unmatched junction bases numbered 7, after V lost 1 base and J lost 5 bases. The CDR3 is 15 amino acids. CDR1 MDHEN and CDR2 SYDVKM come from the germline V gene. What was sequenced was peripheral blood. The V call is TRBV28, the J call TRBJ2-7, with TRBD1 matching over 8 bases. This TCR derives from a man in his 60s with acute or convalescent COVID-19. Here the CDR3 DNA reads TGTGCCAGCAGTTTATCGACGACAGGGGTCCACGAGCAGTACTTC. Encoded protein: CASSLSTTGVHEQYF.